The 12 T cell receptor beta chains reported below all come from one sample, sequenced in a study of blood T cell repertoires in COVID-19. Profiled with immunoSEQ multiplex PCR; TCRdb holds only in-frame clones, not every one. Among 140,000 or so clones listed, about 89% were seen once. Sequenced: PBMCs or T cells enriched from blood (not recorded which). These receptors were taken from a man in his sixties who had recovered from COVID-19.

Written as DNA, the CDR3 is TGTGCCAGCAGTTTAGACCCGGGACAGGGTCCCTACGAGCAGTACTTC. Protein sequence: CASSLDPGQGPYEQYF. The J gene is TRBJ2-7, the V gene TRBV5-4; 9 bases map to TRBD1. Germline loops: CDR1 SGHNT, CDR2 YYREEE (reference sequence). Germline trimming cut 5 bases from V and 2 bases from J; bases unmatched to any gene: 11. The CDR3 length is 16 residues.

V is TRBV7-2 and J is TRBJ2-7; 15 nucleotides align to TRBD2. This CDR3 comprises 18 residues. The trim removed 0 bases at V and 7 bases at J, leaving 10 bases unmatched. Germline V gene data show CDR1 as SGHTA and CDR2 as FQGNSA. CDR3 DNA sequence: TGTGCCAGCAGCTTAGCTAGTCCGGGACTAGCGGGAGGTGAGGAGCAGTACTTC. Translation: CASSLASPGLAGGEEQYF. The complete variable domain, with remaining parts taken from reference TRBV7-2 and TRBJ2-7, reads GAGVSQSPSNKVTEKGKDVELRCDPISGHTALYWYRQSLGQGLEFLIYFQGNSAPDKSGLPSDRFSAERTGGSVSTLTIQRTQQEDSAVYLCASSLASPGLAGGEEQYFGPGTRLTVT.

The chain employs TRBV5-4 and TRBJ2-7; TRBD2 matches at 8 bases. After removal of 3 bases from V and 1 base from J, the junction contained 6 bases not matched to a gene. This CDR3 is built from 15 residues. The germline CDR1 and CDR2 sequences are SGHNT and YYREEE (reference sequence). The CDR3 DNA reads TGTGCCAGCAGCTCCAGGGGCGGGAGGTCCTACGAGCAGTACTTC. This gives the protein CASSSRGGRSYEQYF.

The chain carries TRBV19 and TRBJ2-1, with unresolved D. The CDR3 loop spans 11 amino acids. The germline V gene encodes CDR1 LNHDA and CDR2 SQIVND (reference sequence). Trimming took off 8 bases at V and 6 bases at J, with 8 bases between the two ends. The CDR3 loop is CASSYGNEQFF. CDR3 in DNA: TGTGCCAGTTCCTATGGCAATGAGCAGTTCTTC.

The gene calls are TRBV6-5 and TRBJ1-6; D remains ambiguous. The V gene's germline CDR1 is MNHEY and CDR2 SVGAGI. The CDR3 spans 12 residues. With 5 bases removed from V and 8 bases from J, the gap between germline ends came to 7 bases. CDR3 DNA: TGTGCCAGCAGTCGGACTGATTCACCCCTCCACTTT. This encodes CASSRTDSPLHF.

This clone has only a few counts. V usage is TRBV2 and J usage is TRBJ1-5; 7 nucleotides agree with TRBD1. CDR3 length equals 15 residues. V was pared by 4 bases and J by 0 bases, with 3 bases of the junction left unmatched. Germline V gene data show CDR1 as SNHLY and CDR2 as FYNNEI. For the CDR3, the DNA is TGTGCCAGCAGTGTTAGGGGGCTTAGCAATCAGCCCCAGCATTTT. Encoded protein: CASSVRGLSNQPQHF.

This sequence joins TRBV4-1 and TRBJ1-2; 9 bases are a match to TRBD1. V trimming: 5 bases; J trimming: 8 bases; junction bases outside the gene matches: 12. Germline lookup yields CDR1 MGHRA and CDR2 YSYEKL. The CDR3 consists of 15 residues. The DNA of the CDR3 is TGCGCCAGCAGCGGTCCGGGACAGGGTGTTGACGGCTACACCTTC. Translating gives CASSGPGQGVDGYTF.

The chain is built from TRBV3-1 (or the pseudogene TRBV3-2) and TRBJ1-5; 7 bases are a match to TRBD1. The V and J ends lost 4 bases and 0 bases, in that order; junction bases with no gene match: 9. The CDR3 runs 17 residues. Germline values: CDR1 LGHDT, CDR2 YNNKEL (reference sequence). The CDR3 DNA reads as TGTGCCAGCAGCCTTCGGATTGACAGGGTTAGCAATCAGCCCCAGCATTTT. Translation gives CASSLRIDRVSNQPQHF.

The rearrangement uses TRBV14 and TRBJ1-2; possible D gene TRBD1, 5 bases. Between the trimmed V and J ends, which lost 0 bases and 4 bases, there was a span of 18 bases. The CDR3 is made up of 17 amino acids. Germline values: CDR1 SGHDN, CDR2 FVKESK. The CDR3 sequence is CASSQDPSETESYGYTF. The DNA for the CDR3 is TGTGCCAGCAGCCAAGATCCGTCCGAGACAGAGTCCTATGGCTACACCTTC.

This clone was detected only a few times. The CDR3 DNA follows: TGTGCCAGCAGCTTAGAGGAGGAGCAGCCCCAGCATTTT. Its protein product is CASSLEEEQPQHF. The rearrangement links TRBV11-2 to TRBJ1-5; D call uncertain. Germline loops: CDR1 SGHAT, CDR2 FQNNGV. This CDR3 spans 13 amino acids. V dropped 0 bases and J dropped 7 bases, with 7 bases sitting between them.

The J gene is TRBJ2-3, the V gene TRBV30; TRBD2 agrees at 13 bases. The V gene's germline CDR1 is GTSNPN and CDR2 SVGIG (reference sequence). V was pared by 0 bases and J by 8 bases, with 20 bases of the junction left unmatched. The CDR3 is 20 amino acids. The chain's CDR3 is CAWSVPSGGTSGARGGTQYF. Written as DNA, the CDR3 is TGTGCCTGGAGTGTACCCAGCGGTGGGACTAGCGGGGCCCGCGGAGGTACGCAGTATTTT.

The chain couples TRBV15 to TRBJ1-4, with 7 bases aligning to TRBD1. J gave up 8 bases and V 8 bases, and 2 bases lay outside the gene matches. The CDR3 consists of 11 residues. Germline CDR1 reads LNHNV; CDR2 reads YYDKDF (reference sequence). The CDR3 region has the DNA TGTGCCACCGGGACAGTCGAAAAACTGTTTTTT. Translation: CATGTVEKLFF.